A selection of T cell receptor beta chains follows, all from one sample in a study of memory CD4+ T cells and cytomegalovirus serostatus. Clones were read by immunoSEQ multiplex PCR, and TCRdb kept only the in-frame ones, dropping some. The table lists 25,000 to 30,000 clones, over 70% of them singletons. The sample comprised memory CD4+ T cells from blood. These receptors came from an adult in good health and CMV-seronegative. Both conserved end residues are trimmed from each CDR3. Fields, in order: J gene, V gene, CDR3 protein.

>TRBJ2-2|TRBV19
ASCGGTGFISGELF
>TRBJ2-5|TRBV6-6
ASSPNMGQGETQY
>TRBJ2-7|TRBV5-1
ASSLALAVGEQY
>TRBJ2-3|TRBV29-1
SVALAYPY
>TRBJ1-2|TRBV28
ASSAAAGGIYGYT
>TRBJ2-1|TRBV6-1
ASSGEGEVQF
>TRBJ2-1|TRBV5-1
ASSLLAGYNEQF
>TRBJ2-1|TRBV28
ASRLVGSRNEQF
>TRBJ2-2|TRBV29-1
SVVRGGKDTGELF
>TRBJ1-2|TRBV19
ASSTDRSGAYISYGYT
>TRBJ2-7|TRBV6-5
ASSYSARENWNEQY
>TRBJ1-1|TRBV19
ASSIGTGMGFNTEAF
>TRBJ2-7|TRBV7-2
ASNLGGVTSYEQY
>TRBJ2-7|TRBV28
ASRPGLTSYEQY
>TRBJ1-5|TRBV15
ATSRGQNSNQPQH
>TRBJ2-2|TRBV28
ASSPPSGRGYTGELF
>TRBJ1-5|TRBV18
ASSLTPYSNQPQH
>TRBJ2-7|TRBV7-8
ASSLASFSGSWEQY
>TRBJ1-1|TRBV27
ASSLQFMNTEAF
>TRBJ2-4|TRBV5-1
ASSLEYSTELGGAKNIQY
>TRBJ2-1|TRBV25-1
ASSEYGPRNEQF
>TRBJ1-2|TRBV5-1
ASSLAGGLDYGYT
>TRBJ1-2|TRBV28
ASSLGQLEMGYT
>TRBJ2-7|TRBV11-2
ASSLLYSSGYEQY
>TRBJ2-1|TRBV7-2
ASSFGGGGNEQF
>TRBJ2-7|TRBV4-2
ASSRGTGSSYEQY
>TRBJ2-1|TRBV19
ASSIDQAESYNEQF
>TRBJ1-4|TRBV7-9
ASSMTGSGEKLF
>TRBJ2-5|TRBV5-4
ASSLGQGGRETQY
>TRBJ2-3|TRBV7-2
ASSLGRPGTDTQY
>TRBJ2-7|TRBV11-2
ASSLVPGLDEQY
>TRBJ1-4|TRBV5-8
ASSPPGGARNEKLF
>TRBJ2-7|TRBV5-1
ASSLDGELLAEQY
>TRBJ1-2|TRBV25-1
ASSDGRRESAGYT
>TRBJ1-5|TRBV28
ASSPPGRSAPQH
>TRBJ2-2|TRBV10-3
AISGRRGQMNTGELF
>TRBJ2-1|TRBV6-5
ASSYISGWDEQF
>TRBJ2-7|TRBV6-5
ASSYSYSSGVEQY
>TRBJ2-7|TRBV11-2
ASSLGTSSYEQY
>TRBJ2-7|TRBV4-2
ASSQELVRAQPYEQY
>TRBJ1-2|TRBV29-1
SVGGDRINYGYT
>TRBJ2-7|TRBV6-5
ASSYGGTEQY
>TRBJ1-2|TRBV11-2
ASSRTSGDNYGYT
>TRBJ1-5|TRBV7-2
ASSLEARDREQPQH
>TRBJ2-7|TRBV4-2
ASSLQTGSYEQY
>TRBJ2-7|TRBV23-1
ASSQFKKRGQGSDTYEQY